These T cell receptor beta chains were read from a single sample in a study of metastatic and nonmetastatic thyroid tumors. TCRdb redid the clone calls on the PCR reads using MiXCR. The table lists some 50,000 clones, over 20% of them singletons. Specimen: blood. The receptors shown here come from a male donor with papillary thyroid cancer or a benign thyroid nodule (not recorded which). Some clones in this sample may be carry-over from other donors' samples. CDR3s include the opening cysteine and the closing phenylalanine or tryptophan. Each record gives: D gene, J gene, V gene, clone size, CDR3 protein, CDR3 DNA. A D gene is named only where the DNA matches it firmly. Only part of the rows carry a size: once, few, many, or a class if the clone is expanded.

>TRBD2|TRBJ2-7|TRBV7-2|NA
CASSLAADFGRGDYEQYF
TGTGCCAGCAGCTTAGCGGCGGACTTTGGGAGGGGAGACTACGAGCAGTACTTC
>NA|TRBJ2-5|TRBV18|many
CASSPPGAGETQYF
TGTGCCAGCTCACCACCGGGGGCAGGGGAGACCCAGTACTTC
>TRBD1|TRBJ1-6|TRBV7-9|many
CASSQGQGDSPLHF
TGTGCCAGCAGCCAGGGACAGGGGGACTCACCCCTCCACTTT
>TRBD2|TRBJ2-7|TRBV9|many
CASSVGQRGYEQYF
TGTGCCAGCAGCGTAGGGCAGCGGGGGTACGAGCAGTACTTC
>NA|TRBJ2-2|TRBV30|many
CAWSPGQRHTGELFF
TGTGCCTGGAGCCCGGGCCAACGGCACACCGGGGAGCTGTTTTTT
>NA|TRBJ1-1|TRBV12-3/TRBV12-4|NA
CASRWTGGTEAFF
TGTGCCAGCAGATGGACGGGGGGGACTGAAGCTTTCTTT
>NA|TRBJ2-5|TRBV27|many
CAPKYETQYF
TGTGCCCCAAAATACGAGACCCAGTACTTC
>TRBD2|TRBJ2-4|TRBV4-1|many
CASSQDRTSGKNIQYF
TGCGCCAGCAGCCAAGATAGGACTAGCGGTAAAAACATTCAGTACTTC
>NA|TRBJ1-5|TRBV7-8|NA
CASSLSGQIAQPQHF
TGTGCCAGCAGCTTATCAGGACAGATTGCTCAGCCCCAGCATTTT
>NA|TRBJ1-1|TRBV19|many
CASSQVKKGRQNTEAFF
TGTGCCAGTAGTCAAGTGAAAAAAGGCAGGCAGAACACTGAAGCTTTCTTT
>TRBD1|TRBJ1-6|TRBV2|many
CASGLGQTNSPLHF
TGTGCCAGCGGGCTGGGACAGACTAATTCACCCCTCCACTTT
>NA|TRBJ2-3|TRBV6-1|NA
CASGPAGDTQYF
TGTGCCAGCGGTCCAGCGGGAGATACGCAGTATTTT
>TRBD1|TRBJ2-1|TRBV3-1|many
CASSARQGRYNEQFF
TGTGCCAGCAGCGCCAGACAGGGGAGATACAATGAGCAGTTCTTC
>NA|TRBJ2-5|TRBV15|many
CATSRAPSVGETQYF
TGTGCCACCAGCAGAGCCCCGTCGGTAGGCGAGACCCAGTACTTC
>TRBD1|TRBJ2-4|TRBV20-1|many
CSATLRQGAGNIQYF
TGCAGTGCCACCTTAAGACAGGGGGCGGGAAACATTCAGTACTTC
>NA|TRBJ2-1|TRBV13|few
CASSPQGYNEQFF
TGTGCCAGCAGCCCTCAAGGCTACAATGAGCAGTTCTTC
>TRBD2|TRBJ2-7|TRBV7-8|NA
CASSASSGTTHEQYF
TGTGCCAGCAGCGCATCTAGCGGGACTACCCACGAGCAGTACTTC
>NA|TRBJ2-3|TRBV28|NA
CASRTPRQSTDTQYF
TGTGCCAGCAGGACACCGCGACAAAGCACAGATACGCAGTATTTT
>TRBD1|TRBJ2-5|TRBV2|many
CASRGTGGETQYF
TGTGCCAGCAGAGGGACAGGGGGAGAGACCCAGTACTTC
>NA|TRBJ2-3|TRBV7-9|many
CASTWATSTDTQYF
TGTGCCAGCACTTGGGCTACTAGCACAGATACGCAGTATTTT
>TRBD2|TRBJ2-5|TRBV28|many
CASRPSGDAETQYF
TGTGCCAGTCGACCTAGCGGAGACGCCGAGACCCAGTACTTC
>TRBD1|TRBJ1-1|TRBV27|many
CASTPRGRPEAFF
TGTGCCAGCACCCCGAGGGGGCGGCCTGAAGCTTTCTTT
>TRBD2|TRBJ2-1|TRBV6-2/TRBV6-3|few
CASSSLGLAKGF
TGTGCCAGCAGTTCTCTAGGACTAGCGAAAGGTTTC
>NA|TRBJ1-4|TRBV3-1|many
CASSQELRGVGEKLFF
TGTGCCAGCAGCCAAGAACTGAGGGGAGTCGGGGAAAAACTGTTTTTT
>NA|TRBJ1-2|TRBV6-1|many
CASNRQANGYTF
TGTGCCAGCAATCGACAGGCCAATGGCTACACCTTC
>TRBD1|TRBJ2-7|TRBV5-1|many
CASSLGQGAYEQYF
TGCGCCAGCAGCTTGGGGCAGGGGGCTTACGAGCAGTACTTC
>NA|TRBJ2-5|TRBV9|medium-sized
CASSVGGHPNQETQYF
TGTGCCAGCAGCGTAGGGGGACACCCTAACCAAGAGACCCAGTACTTC
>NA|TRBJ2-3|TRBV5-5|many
CASSFWGRWEDTQYF
TGTGCCAGCAGCTTTTGGGGGCGGTGGGAAGATACGCAGTATTTT
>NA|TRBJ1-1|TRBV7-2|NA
CASTQDPRKNTEAFF
TGTGCCAGCACCCAGGACCCACGGAAGAACACTGAAGCTTTCTTT
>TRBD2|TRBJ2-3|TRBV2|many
CASSGTLAGGPTDTQYF
TGTGCCAGCAGTGGGACACTAGCGGGAGGGCCAACAGATACGCAGTATTTT
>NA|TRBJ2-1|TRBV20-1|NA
CSARDQDYLTYNEQFF
TGCAGTGCTAGAGACCAGGACTACCTAACCTACAATGAGCAGTTCTTC